Following are 27 T cell receptor beta chains from one sample sequenced in a study of human thymus T cells. Assay: immunoSEQ multiplex PCR; the TCRdb copy retains only in-frame clones and omits some. The sample carries tens of thousands of clones, 94% recorded once. Sequencing used blood. These receptors came from a boy less than two years old with a congenital heart defect but otherwise immunologically healthy.

The gene calls are TRBV18 and TRBJ2-7, with D perhaps being TRBD1 or TRBD2 (5 bases each). Germline CDR1 reads KGHSH; CDR2 reads LQKENI. V dropped 5 bases and J dropped 7 bases, with 15 bases sitting between them. The CDR3 spans 13 residues. DNA for the CDR3: TGTGCCAGCTCAGGGAACGAAGAGGGGGAGCAGTACTTC. Its protein is CASSGNEEGEQYF.

This chain joins TRBV28 and TRBJ2-7; D call uncertain. Germline V gene lookup returns CDR1 MDHEN and CDR2 SYDVKM. Trimming took 4 bases from V and 4 from J, leaving 11 bases between them. The CDR3 is 13 residues long. The CDR3, as DNA: TGTGCCAGCAGTTCTGACCCAATTTACGAGCAGTACTTC. Amino acids: CASSSDPIYEQYF.

The rearrangement joins TRBV29-1 to TRBJ2-3; D unclear. CDR1 SQVTM and CDR2 ANQGSEA come from the germline V gene. Trimming removed 4 bases at V and 2 bases at J, with 10 bases between. This CDR3 is built from 13 residues. CDR3 sequence: CSVAGMTTDTQYF. CDR3 nucleotides: TGCAGCGTTGCCGGTATGACCACAGATACGCAGTATTTT.

This clone was detected only a few times. The chain employs TRBV9 and TRBJ1-4; 8 nucleotides align to TRBD1. Germline trimming cut 0 bases from V and 5 bases from J; bases unmatched to any gene: 0. The CDR3 consists of 14 residues. Per germline, CDR1 SGDLS and CDR2 YYNGEE. CDR3 region: CASSVGDRNEKLFF. CDR3 nucleotides: TGTGCCAGCAGCGTAGGGGACAGGAATGAAAAACTGTTTTTT.

The gene calls are TRBV28 and TRBJ2-7; D tentatively fits TRBD1 or TRBD2 (5 bases each). Trimming left V 5 bases short and J 7 bases short, with 24 bases between. Germline V gene data show CDR1 as MDHEN and CDR2 as SYDVKM. CDR3 length: 16 residues. CDR3 region: CASSPSGRSTVIEQYF. CDR3 nucleotide sequence: TGTGCCAGCAGTCCCTCGGGGCGTTCGACCGTAATAGAGCAGTACTTC.

V and J are TRBV5-4 and TRBJ1-1; weak D call: TRBD1 (6 bases). Trimming stripped 4 bases from V and 2 bases from J, with 12 bases between. Looked up from germline, CDR1 is SGHNT and CDR2 is YYREEE (reference sequence). The CDR3 is 14 amino acids. CDR3 DNA: TGTGCCAGCAGCCAGGACAGCCTTAACACTGAAGCTTTCTTT. Residues: CASSQDSLNTEAFF.

The rearrangement links TRBV4-1 to TRBJ2-1; the D gene is possibly TRBD2 (6 bases). The CDR3 runs 16 residues. Germline CDR1 and CDR2: MGHRA and YSYEKL. The ends were cut back, 0 bases at V and 2 bases at J, with 11 bases in the middle. The CDR3 sequence is CASSQDRLETYNEQFF. As DNA, the CDR3 is TGCGCCAGCAGCCAAGATCGACTAGAAACCTACAATGAGCAGTTCTTC.

The rearrangement joins TRBV7-2 to TRBJ2-5; D is ambiguous. V lost 6 bases and J lost 1, with 6 bases in between. The germline CDR1 and CDR2 sequences are SGHTA and FQGNSA. This CDR3 is built from 12 residues. The CDR3 sequence is CASRLRQETQYF. The CDR3 nucleotides are TGTGCCAGCAGGCTCCGCCAAGAGACCCAGTACTTC.

This clone was seen just once. This chain connects TRBV7-3 to TRBJ2-3, with 7 positions matching TRBD1. Germline lookup yields CDR1 SGHTA and CDR2 FQGTGA. This CDR3 is 13 amino acids long. The V segment lost 5 bases and the J segment 4 bases; nucleotides outside the gene matches: 3. CDR3 coding DNA: TGTGCCAGCAGCCCGCAGGGGGCAGATACGCAGTATTTT. Its protein product is CASSPQGADTQYF.

The CDR3 protein is CASSLLGTYNEQFF. In DNA form, the CDR3 reads TGTGCCAGCAGCTTATTAGGGACCTACAATGAGCAGTTCTTC. The chain links TRBV7-3 to TRBJ2-1; D is uncertain. The V end was cut by 2 bases, the J end by 2 bases, with 7 bases between. The CDR3 extends over 14 amino acids. Germline loops: CDR1 SGHTA, CDR2 FQGTGA.

V usage is TRBV5-1 and J usage is TRBJ2-3, with 10 bases identical to TRBD2. V shed 7 bases and J 3 bases; nucleotides not matched to a gene: 5. The CDR3 loop spans 14 amino acids. Germline CDR1 SGHRS, CDR2 YFSETQ. The CDR3 protein is CASASGRDTDTQYF. The CDR3 nucleotides are TGCGCCAGCGCCAGCGGGAGGGATACAGATACGCAGTATTTT.

The chain links TRBV11-3 to TRBJ2-2; TRBD1 matches 9 bases. The CDR3 covers 17 residues. V was pared by 0 bases and J by 5 bases, with 7 bases of the junction left unmatched. CDR1 and CDR2 from the germline V gene are SGHNT and YENEEA. DNA for the CDR3: TGTGCCAGCAGCTTAGATTCGGGACAGGGCGGAACCGGGGAGCTGTTTTTT. This gives the protein CASSLDSGQGGTGELFF.

The genes are TRBV4-1 and TRBJ1-2; D is possibly TRBD1 (5 bases). From germline, CDR1 is MGHRA and CDR2 YSYEKL. CDR3 length: 16 residues. Trimming shortened V by 2 bases and J by 4 bases, and 17 bases separated the two germline ends. The CDR3: CASSQPRRGGAYGYTF. The CDR3 DNA is TGCGCCAGCAGCCAACCACGACGTGGAGGGGCCTATGGCTACACCTTC.

V gene TRBV15 combines with J gene TRBJ2-5, with D possibly called TRBD1 or TRBD2 (5 bases each). Germline values: CDR1 LNHNV, CDR2 YYDKDF (reference sequence). CDR3 length: 15 amino acids. Trimming pared 1 base from V and 5 bases from J, leaving 14 bases between. The CDR3 reads CATSRALLWGETQYF. DNA of the CDR3: TGTGCCACCAGCAGAGCCCTACTATGGGGGGAGACCCAGTACTTC.

The V and J genes are TRBV7-9 and TRBJ2-3; D is perhaps TRBD2 (6 bases). Per the germline V gene, CDR1 is SEHNR and CDR2 is FQNEAQ (reference sequence). V was clipped by 5 bases and J by 0 bases, with 18 bases between them. This CDR3 contains 17 residues. The DNA for the CDR3 is TGTGCCAGCAGCCCAAGGTTTATCAGCGGGAGCACAGATACGCAGTATTTT. It encodes CASSPRFISGSTDTQYF. The entire variable domain, with the rest obtained from reference TRBV7-9 and TRBJ2-3, is as follows: DTGVSQNPRHKITKRGQNVTFRCDPISEHNRLYWYRQTLGQGPEFLTYFQNEAQLEKSRLLSDRFSAERPKGSFSTLEIQRTEQGDSAMYLCASSPRFISGSTDTQYFGPGTRLTVL.

The V and J genes are TRBV4-2 and TRBJ2-1, with D maybe TRBD1 (5 bases). This CDR3 has 15 residues. V was shortened by 0 bases and J by 4 bases, with 10 bases between the two germline ends. Germline lookup yields CDR1 LGHNA and CDR2 YNFKEQ. CDR3 DNA: TGTGCCAGCAGCCAAGAAAGGGGCCTATACAATGAGCAGTTCTTC. Protein sequence: CASSQERGLYNEQFF.

DNA for the CDR3: TGCGCCAGCAGCCAAGATCAGGTCCGGGGGGCCACAACAGATACGCAGTATTTT. It codes for CASSQDQVRGATTDTQYF. This chain joins TRBV4-1 and TRBJ2-3, with a weak D call TRBD2 (7 bases). The V gene's germline CDR1 is MGHRA and CDR2 YSYEKL. The CDR3 is made up of 18 amino acids. V gave up 0 bases and J gave up 3 bases, with 19 bases separating them.

The V gene is TRBV7-9, the J gene TRBJ2-7; no clear D. The germline gives CDR1 SEHNR, CDR2 FQNEAQ (reference sequence). This CDR3 is built from 12 residues. Trimming took 1 base from V and 3 from J, leaving 4 bases between them. CDR3 sequence: CASSLVSYEQYF. Written as DNA, the CDR3 is TGTGCCAGCAGCTTAGTGAGCTACGAGCAGTACTTC.

The rearrangement joins TRBV2 to TRBJ1-3; D not certain. V dropped 4 bases and J dropped 0 bases, with 4 bases sitting between them. CDR1 is SNHLY, CDR2 FYNNEI, per germline. The CDR3 covers 13 residues. CDR3 DNA: TGTGCCAGCAGTGCCAGCTCTGGAAACACCATATATTTT. This gives the protein CASSASSGNTIYF.

The V and J genes are TRBV7-2 and TRBJ2-3, with D uncertain. Trimming left V 0 bases short and J 4 bases short, with 2 bases between. The CDR3 spans 12 residues. The germline CDR1 and CDR2 sequences are SGHTA and FQGNSA. The CDR3 is CASSLAPDTQYF. The CDR3, as DNA: TGTGCCAGCAGCTTAGCTCCAGATACGCAGTATTTT.

This clone was detected only once. The chain links TRBV5-1 to TRBJ1-3; 10 nucleotides align to TRBD1. The CDR3 length is 16 residues. V trimming: 4 bases; J trimming: 0 bases; junction bases outside the gene matches: 4. From germline, CDR1 is SGHRS and CDR2 YFSETQ. In DNA, the CDR3 is TGCGCCAGCAGCGACGGACAGGGGGTCTCTGGAAACACCATATATTTT. It encodes CASSDGQGVSGNTIYF.

The chain carries TRBV6-5 and TRBJ1-5; 9 bases are shared with TRBD1. The germline V gene has CDR1 MNHEY and CDR2 SVGAGI. The trim removed 2 bases at V and 8 bases at J, leaving 1 base unmatched. The CDR3 extends over 13 amino acids. CDR3 sequence: CASSYRDREPQHF. CDR3 DNA sequence: TGTGCCAGCAGTTACCGGGACAGGGAGCCCCAGCATTTT.

For the CDR3, the DNA is TGTGCCAGCAGTGACCGGCAGACCGCTCTTTTTGAAGCTTTCTTT. Its protein product is CASSDRQTALFEAFF. The rearrangement links TRBV2 to TRBJ1-1; D unclear. The V end was cut by 3 bases, the J end by 7 bases, with 18 bases between. CDR3 length: 15 amino acids. Per germline, CDR1 SNHLY and CDR2 FYNNEI.

The chain combines TRBV28 with TRBJ1-2; no reliable D call. The germline V gene has CDR1 MDHEN and CDR2 SYDVKM. Trimming took off 6 bases at V and 2 bases at J, with 10 bases between the two ends. The CDR3 contains 13 residues. CDR3 nucleotides: TGTGCCAGCAGACACCGACAAAACTATGGCTACACCTTC. It yields the protein CASRHRQNYGYTF.

This sequence joins TRBV28 and TRBJ2-5, with TRBD1 identical over 9 bases. CDR1 is MDHEN, CDR2 SYDVKM, per germline. Germline trimming cut 3 bases from V and 1 base from J; bases unmatched to any gene: 6. The CDR3 is 16 residues long. The CDR3 region has the DNA TGTGCCAGCAGTTTGACTAAGACAGGGGGCCAAGAGACCCAGTACTTC. This translates into CASSLTKTGGQETQYF.

The chain has TRBV6-1 and TRBJ2-3, with D perhaps matching TRBD2 (5 bases). Germline CDR1 and CDR2: MNHNS and SASEGT. The CDR3 loop spans 15 amino acids. The ends were cut back, 4 bases at V and 0 bases at J, with 11 bases in the middle. CDR3 protein: CASSATSGSTDTQYF. The CDR3 DNA is TGTGCCAGCAGTGCTACCAGCGGTAGCACAGATACGCAGTATTTT.

The chain is built from TRBV9 and TRBJ1-2; D uncertain. The CDR3 has 14 residues. The ends were cut back, 0 bases at V and 6 bases at J, with 12 bases in the middle. Germline V gene sequence: CDR1 SGDLS, CDR2 YYNGEE. The DNA of the CDR3 is TGTGCCAGCAGCGTAGCTCCGGGCTCGGATGGCTACACCTTC. The encoded protein is CASSVAPGSDGYTF.